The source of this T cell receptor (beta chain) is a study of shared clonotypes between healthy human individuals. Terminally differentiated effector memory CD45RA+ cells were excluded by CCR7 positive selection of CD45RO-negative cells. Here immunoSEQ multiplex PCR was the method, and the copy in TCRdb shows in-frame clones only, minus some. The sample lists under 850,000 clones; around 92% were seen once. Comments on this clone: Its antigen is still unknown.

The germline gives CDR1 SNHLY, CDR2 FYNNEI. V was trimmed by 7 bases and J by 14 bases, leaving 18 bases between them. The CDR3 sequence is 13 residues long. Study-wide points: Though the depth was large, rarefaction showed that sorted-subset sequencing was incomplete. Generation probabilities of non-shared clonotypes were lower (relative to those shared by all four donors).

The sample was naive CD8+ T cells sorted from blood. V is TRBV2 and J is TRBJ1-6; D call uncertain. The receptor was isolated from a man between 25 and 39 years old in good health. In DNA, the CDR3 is TGTGCCAGCAAGATCCCCCCGACGAGTACCCTCCACTTT. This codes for CASKIPPTSTLHF.